This T cell receptor beta chain was retrieved from a study of T cells in Graves' hyperthyroidism and ophthalmopathy. Trimming took off 0 bases at V and 1 base at J, with 8 bases between the two ends. The CDR3 length is 15 residues. The germline V gene encodes CDR1 SGHKS and CDR2 YYEKEE (reference sequence). RNA transcripts served as the template for amplifying TCR beta CDR3 regions. A first-round RT-PCR of the TCR CDR3 used the HTBI primer set. TCRdb re-analysed the multiplex PCR reads in MiXCR, keeping a single row per CDR3 protein. The table lists hundreds of thousands of distinct CDR3 sequences, 15% to 19% of them singletons. This clonotype was seen many times.

The chain has TRBV5-5 and TRBJ1-5; D is uncertain. The TCR comes from a woman aged 18-35 years with Graves' hyperthyroidism. Material: blood. The CDR3 loop reads CASSLGEPSNQPQHF. The CDR3 DNA reads as TGTGCCAGCAGCTTGGGCGAACCAAGCAATCAGCCCCAGCATTTT.